The rows below give T cell receptor beta chains drawn from one sample of a study of cytomegalovirus exposure and HLA in healthy donors. Some clones are missing from TCRdb's copy, which holds only in-frame ones; the method was immunoSEQ multiplex PCR. Here the sample spans about 230,000 clones, around nine tenths being singletons. Sequencing was performed on PBMCs. All receptors derive from a woman younger than 30 in good health and CMV-seronegative. The CDR3 runs from the conserved cysteine through the conserved F or W. D genes are given only for firm matches. Clone size is stated in some rows and not others, as once, few, many or a class when expanded.

V gene: TRBV30; D gene: TRBD2; J gene: TRBJ2-3; clone size: few; CDR3 DNA: TGTGCCTGGAGTCTAGCGGGAGTTACGCAGTATTTT; CDR3 protein: CAWSLAGVTQYF
V gene: TRBV7-9; D gene: TRBD1; J gene: TRBJ1-5; clone size: -; CDR3 DNA: TGTGCCAGCAGCTCTTGGACAGGGGGCGGCAATCAGCCCCAGCATTTT; CDR3 protein: CASSSWTGGGNQPQHF
V gene: TRBV7-8; D gene: -; J gene: TRBJ1-5; clone size: -; CDR3 DNA: TGTGCCAGCAGCTTTCCGCGTCAGCCCCAGCATTTT; CDR3 protein: CASSFPRQPQHF
V gene: TRBV7-8; D gene: -; J gene: TRBJ2-7; clone size: -; CDR3 DNA: TGTGCCAGCAGGAATACAGGGTCCACCTACGAGCAGTACTTC; CDR3 protein: CASRNTGSTYEQYF
V gene: TRBV6-1; D gene: TRBD1; J gene: TRBJ1-1; clone size: few; CDR3 DNA: TGTGCCAGCAGTGGGGGACAGGGACAGAACACTGAAGCTTTCTTT; CDR3 protein: CASSGGQGQNTEAFF
V gene: TRBV5-4; D gene: -; J gene: TRBJ2-7; clone size: -; CDR3 DNA: TGTGCCAGCGGTAGTATAGGGGGAACCTACGAGCAGTACTTC; CDR3 protein: CASGSIGGTYEQYF
V gene: TRBV6-5; D gene: TRBD2; J gene: TRBJ2-5; clone size: -; CDR3 DNA: TGTGCCAGCAGTCGGGAGCGGGGGTACCAAGAGACCCAGTACTTC; CDR3 protein: CASSRERGYQETQYF
V gene: TRBV5-5; D gene: -; J gene: TRBJ1-2; clone size: -; CDR3 DNA: TGTGCCAGCAGCCCCAGACAGGCAGTAAAAGGTGGCTACACCTTC; CDR3 protein: CASSPRQAVKGGYTF
V gene: TRBV5-1; D gene: TRBD1; J gene: TRBJ2-7; clone size: -; CDR3 DNA: TGCGCCAGCAGCTTGGTCCGGGGACAGGTCTACGAGCAGTACTTC; CDR3 protein: CASSLVRGQVYEQYF
V gene: TRBV4-1; D gene: -; J gene: TRBJ1-6; clone size: -; CDR3 DNA: TGCGCCAGCAGCCAAGGGACCTGGGGCTCTAATTCACCCCTCCACTTT; CDR3 protein: CASSQGTWGSNSPLHF
V gene: TRBV9; D gene: TRBD2; J gene: TRBJ2-5; clone size: -; CDR3 DNA: TGTGCCAGCAGCGTAGTAGCGGGGGGCCAAGCGACCCAGTACTTC; CDR3 protein: CASSVVAGGQATQYF
V gene: TRBV14; D gene: -; J gene: TRBJ2-5; clone size: -; CDR3 DNA: TGTGCCAGCAGCCAAGTCCGTCTAGAGACCCAGTACTTC; CDR3 protein: CASSQVRLETQYF
V gene: TRBV7-2; D gene: -; J gene: TRBJ2-6; clone size: -; CDR3 DNA: TGTGCCAGCAGCTTAGTTTCTACTGGGGCCAACGTCCTGACTTTC; CDR3 protein: CASSLVSTGANVLTF
V gene: TRBV2; D gene: -; J gene: TRBJ2-3; clone size: -; CDR3 DNA: TGTGCCAGCGGCCCAGTACCTCCAGATACGCAGTATTTT; CDR3 protein: CASGPVPPDTQYF
V gene: TRBV13; D gene: TRBD2; J gene: TRBJ2-7; clone size: -; CDR3 DNA: TGTGCCAGCAGCTTGGGACTATCCCCCAGGGAGCAGTACTTC; CDR3 protein: CASSLGLSPREQYF
V gene: TRBV9; D gene: -; J gene: TRBJ2-1; clone size: -; CDR3 DNA: TGTGCCAGCAGCGCCCGAAGGGACATTACAGAGCACAATGAGCAGTTCTTC; CDR3 protein: CASSARRDITEHNEQFF
V gene: TRBV5-5; D gene: -; J gene: TRBJ2-5; clone size: once; CDR3 DNA: TGTGCCAGCAGCCCTGCCGGGACACTAGAGACCCAGTACTTC; CDR3 protein: CASSPAGTLETQYF
V gene: TRBV6-5; D gene: TRBD1; J gene: TRBJ1-5; clone size: -; CDR3 DNA: TGTGCCAGCAGTTACTCGGCAGGGGGGACACCCCAGCATTTT; CDR3 protein: CASSYSAGGTPQHF
V gene: TRBV11-3; D gene: TRBD1; J gene: TRBJ2-1; clone size: -; CDR3 DNA: TGTGCCAGCAGCTTGGGACAGGGGAGCGCGGACAATGAGCAGTTCTTC; CDR3 protein: CASSLGQGSADNEQFF
V gene: TRBV9; D gene: TRBD1; J gene: TRBJ2-5; clone size: -; CDR3 DNA: TGTGCCAGCAGCCCCAGGGGGCGCGGGGAGACCCAGTACTTC; CDR3 protein: CASSPRGRGETQYF